The 25 T cell receptor beta chains presented below share a single source sample, sequenced in a study of beta chain features in type 1 diabetes. For these TCRs, the target antigens are not known. Since all of the isolated RNA was reverse transcribed, expressed TCRB transcripts were what got sequenced. Repertoires were generated with immunoSEQ multiplex PCR, while TCRdb's copy carries only in-frame clones and drops some. Among around 150,000 clones listed, around a tenth were seen once. Study results and caveats: Type 1 diabetes patients had TCRB CDR3s that were shorter (moderately but significantly so) in all four CD4+ subsets.

Sample: central memory CD4+ T cells from blood. These receptor sequences come from a man aged 25 to 40 with type 1 diabetes.

The chain recombines TRBV9 with TRBJ2-5, with D perhaps TRBD2 (6 bases). Trimming shortened V by 6 bases and J by 5 bases, and 17 bases separated the two germline ends. The CDR3 runs 14 residues. Germline CDR1 reads SGDLS; CDR2 reads YYNGEE. The CDR3 DNA sequence: TGTGCCAGCACCAGATCTAGCGAGAGGGAGACCCAGTACTTC. Its protein is CASTRSSERETQYF.

In this sample, this clone turned up a few times. The chain carries TRBV28 and TRBJ1-2, with D possibly matching TRBD1 (5 bases). V was clipped by 6 bases and J by 7 bases, with 15 bases between them. CDR1 is MDHEN, CDR2 SYDVKM, per germline. The CDR3 has 13 residues. CDR3 sequence (DNA): TGTGCCAGCAGAAGGGGCGGGGCACTTGGCTACACCTTC. Protein sequence: CASRRGGALGYTF.

The rearrangement links TRBV2 to TRBJ1-2; TRBD1 is a possible D gene (5 bases). Germline CDR1 and CDR2: SNHLY and FYNNEI. Trimming removed 1 base from V and 4 bases from J, with 7 bases in between. The CDR3 length is 13 residues. The CDR3 region is CASSEETAYGYTF. In DNA form, the CDR3 reads TGTGCCAGCAGTGAAGAGACAGCCTATGGCTACACCTTC.

This clone was recorded a few times. The rearrangement uses TRBV27 and TRBJ1-2; 11 positions agree with TRBD1. With V trimmed by 5 bases and J by 8 bases, 7 bases remained unmatched. CDR1 is MNHEY and CDR2 is SMNVEV in the germline V gene (reference sequence). The CDR3 extends over 14 amino acids. The CDR3 DNA sequence: TGTGCCAGCAGTCTCGGGACAGGGGGTGACGGCTACACCTTC. Protein: CASSLGTGGDGYTF.

This chain links TRBV2 with TRBJ2-3; D not resolved. CDR1 is SNHLY and CDR2 is FYNNEI in the germline V gene. The CDR3 is made up of 12 amino acids. Trimming took off 6 bases at V and 10 bases at J, with 14 bases between the two ends. The chain's CDR3 is CASSEAPLAQYF. CDR3 coding DNA: TGTGCCAGCAGCGAGGCACCTCTGGCGCAGTATTTT.

V and J are TRBV11-3 and TRBJ2-2, with TRBD2 matching 11 bases. The CDR3 sequence is 16 residues long. Germline CDR1 SGHNT, CDR2 YENEEA. Unmatched junction bases numbered 8, after V lost 5 bases and J lost 6 bases. The CDR3 reads CASSPASGRIAGELFF. CDR3 DNA: TGTGCCAGCAGCCCCGCTAGCGGGAGGATTGCCGGGGAGCTGTTTTTT.

This clone has only a few counts. The CDR3 reads CASSVQISGELFF. In DNA, the CDR3 is TGTGCCAGCAGTGTACAAATAAGCGGGGAGCTGTTTTTT. The chain links TRBV6-1 to TRBJ2-2; D remains ambiguous. The ends were cut back, 4 bases at V and 7 bases at J, with 10 bases in the middle. This CDR3 has 13 amino acids. Germline V CDR1 and CDR2: MNHNS, SASEGT.

The chain has TRBV13 and TRBJ1-1, with D possibly TRBD1 on 6 matching bases. Germline V gene lookup returns CDR1 PRHDT and CDR2 FYEKMQ (reference sequence). The CDR3 contains 15 residues. V dropped 1 base and J dropped 3 bases, with 12 bases sitting between them. This CDR3 is CASSLAPGVDTEAFF. The CDR3 DNA sequence: TGTGCCAGCAGCTTAGCCCCAGGGGTGGACACTGAAGCTTTCTTT.

The chain carries TRBV5-6 and TRBJ2-3; 7 bases line up with TRBD2. The CDR3 length is 12 residues. Germline CDR1 is SGHDT and CDR2 is YYEEEE. The V segment lost 1 base and the J segment 8 bases; nucleotides outside the gene matches: 1. The CDR3 spells CASSLTSATQYF. The CDR3 coding sequence is TGTGCCAGCAGCTTGACTAGCGCTACGCAGTATTTT.

V gene TRBV28 combines with J gene TRBJ2-3, with D perhaps TRBD1 (6 bases). Germline CDR1 reads MDHEN; CDR2 reads SYDVKM. V lost 8 bases and J lost 1, with 28 bases in between. The CDR3 has 19 residues. CDR3 bases: TGTGCCAGCCTCTCCCGAAGTGGGGGCCCACGCGGCGGCACAGATACGCAGTATTTT. It encodes CASLSRSGGPRGGTDTQYF.

The V call is TRBV18, the J call TRBJ2-1, with D perhaps TRBD1 (6 bases). Germline lookup yields CDR1 KGHSH and CDR2 LQKENI. This CDR3 contains 16 residues. Between the trimmed V and J ends, which lost 4 bases and 0 bases, there was a span of 13 bases. In nucleotides, the CDR3 is TGTGCCAGCTCACGACTGACAGGAAGCTCCTACAATGAGCAGTTCTTC. It codes for CASSRLTGSSYNEQFF.

This clone has more than one count but fewer than ten. The J gene is TRBJ2-3, the V gene TRBV7-2; D possibly corresponds to TRBD2 (6 bases). V dropped 5 bases and J dropped 0 bases, with 9 bases sitting between them. Per the germline V gene, CDR1 is SGHTA and CDR2 is FQGNSA. The length of the CDR3 is 14 residues. The CDR3 spells CASSRTTSTDTQYF. CDR3 nucleotide sequence: TGTGCCAGCAGCCGGACTACCAGCACAGATACGCAGTATTTT.

This clone was seen a handful of times. The chain has TRBV2 and TRBJ2-7, with 9 bases matching TRBD1. Germline values: CDR1 SNHLY, CDR2 FYNNEI. Unmatched junction bases numbered 6, after V lost 6 bases and J lost 3 bases. This CDR3 contains 14 residues. The CDR3 sequence: CASRGQGNGYEQYF. DNA for the CDR3: TGTGCCAGCAGAGGACAGGGGAATGGCTACGAGCAGTACTTC.

The chain has TRBV28 and TRBJ2-1; D is possibly TRBD2 (6 bases). The V and J ends lost 4 bases and 4 bases respectively, with 14 bases between them. Germline CDR1 reads MDHEN; CDR2 reads SYDVKM. CDR3 size: 15 residues. CDR3 in amino acids: CASSSAGAGYNEQFF. CDR3 in DNA: TGTGCCAGCAGTTCCGCCGGGGCGGGGTACAATGAGCAGTTCTTC.

The V call is TRBV4-1, the J call TRBJ2-5, with 7 bases aligning to TRBD2. From germline, CDR1 is MGHRA and CDR2 YSYEKL. V lost 2 bases, J lost 5 bases, and 5 bases stayed unmatched. CDR3 length: 14 residues. CDR3 coding DNA: TGCGCCAGCAGCCAACTAGCGGTTATGGAGACCCAGTACTTC. Translating it yields CASSQLAVMETQYF.

This chain joins TRBV7-2 and TRBJ2-5, with 10 bases that match TRBD1. In germline, CDR1 is SGHTA, CDR2 FQGNSA. The CDR3 totals 13 residues. The CDR3 region has the DNA TGTGCATCCACGGGACAGGGGAGGAAGACCCAGTACTTC. This translates into CASTGQGRKTQYF. Drawing the rest from reference TRBV7-2 and TRBJ2-5, the complete variable domain is GAGVSQSPSNKVTEKGKDVELRCDPISGHTALYWYRQSLGQGLEFLIYFQGNSAPDKSGLPSDRFSAERTGGSVSTLTIQRTQQEDSAVYLCASTGQGRKTQYFGPGTRLLVL.

This clone was counted between two and nine times. The chain is built from TRBV27 and TRBJ2-6, with 8 bases fitting TRBD1. V gave up 2 bases and J gave up 0 bases; unmatched junction bases: 6. The CDR3 is 18 residues long. CDR1 and CDR2 from the germline V gene are MNHEY and SMNVEV (reference sequence). CDR3 nucleotides: TGTGCCAGCAGTTTAAGGGACAGGAGGAGCTCTGGGGCCAACGTCCTGACTTTC. Encoded protein: CASSLRDRRSSGANVLTF.

This clone was found a few times. The V and J genes are TRBV6-1 and TRBJ2-6; 8 nucleotides agree with TRBD1. The CDR3 totals 18 residues. Germline lookup yields CDR1 MNHNS and CDR2 SASEGT. After removal of 4 bases from V and 1 base from J, the junction contained 9 bases not matched to a gene. The CDR3 nucleotides are TGTGCCAGCAGTGGCCTGAACAGGGGGGCTTCTGGGGCCAACGTCCTGACTTTC. It specifies CASSGLNRGASGANVLTF.

About this clone itself: Additional DNA sequences in this sample encode the identical CDR3. The CDR3 is CASSSTPDRDETQYF. Here the CDR3 DNA reads TGCGCCAGCAGCTCTACCCCGGACAGGGATGAGACCCAGTACTTC. V is TRBV5-1 and J is TRBJ2-5, with 8 bases fitting TRBD1. From germline, CDR1 is SGHRS and CDR2 YFSETQ. This CDR3 spans 15 amino acids. V was pared by 3 bases and J by 5 bases, with 9 bases of the junction left unmatched.

The rearrangement links TRBV2 to TRBJ2-7, with D possibly being TRBD1 (6 bases). Trimming removed 5 bases at V and 3 bases at J, with 8 bases between. The CDR3 has 12 amino acids. CDR1 and CDR2 from the germline V gene are SNHLY and FYNNEI. Here the CDR3 DNA reads TGTGCCAGCAGTCCAGGGGTCTACGAGCAGTACTTC. It encodes CASSPGVYEQYF.

There are many counts of this clone. V gene TRBV5-4 combines with J gene TRBJ2-5; 15 bases align to TRBD2. The ends lost 3 bases at V and 4 bases at J; junction bases unmatched: 1. CDR1 is SGHNT, CDR2 YYREEE, per germline (reference sequence). There are 15 residues in the CDR3. The CDR3 loop reads CASSSGLAGGETQYF. The DNA for the CDR3 is TGTGCCAGCAGCTCGGGACTAGCGGGAGGAGAGACCCAGTACTTC. The complete variable domain, with remaining parts taken from reference TRBV5-4 and TRBJ2-5, reads ETGVTQSPTHLIKTRGQQVTLRCSSQSGHNTVSWYQQALGQGPQFIFQYYREEENGRGNFPPRFSGLQFPNYSSELNVNALELDDSALYLCASSSGLAGGETQYFGPGTRLLVL.

This clone was detected only a few times. This sequence joins TRBV7-2 and TRBJ2-2; D ambiguous. The length of the CDR3 is 15 residues. Germline CDR1 reads SGHTA; CDR2 reads FQGNSA. V lost 3 bases and J 6 bases, leaving 14 bases between the germline ends. The CDR3 protein is CASSFGVDRSGELFF. In DNA, the CDR3 is TGTGCCAGCAGCTTCGGAGTAGATCGGTCCGGGGAGCTGTTTTTT. Supplemented by reference TRBV7-2 and TRBJ2-2, the full variable domain reads GAGVSQSPSNKVTEKGKDVELRCDPISGHTALYWYRQSLGQGLEFLIYFQGNSAPDKSGLPSDRFSAERTGGSVSTLTIQRTQQEDSAVYLCASSFGVDRSGELFFGEGSRLTVL.

This clone was seen a handful of times. This CDR3 is also generated by other DNA sequences in the sample. The chain uses TRBV7-2 and TRBJ2-3, with 11 bases fitting TRBD2. Germline CDR1 reads SGHTA; CDR2 reads FQGNSA. With 1 base clipped from V and 3 bases from J, the junction kept 0 bases outside the gene matches. The CDR3 runs to 15 residues. The CDR3 here is CASSLGLAGTDTQYF. For the CDR3, the DNA is TGTGCCAGCAGCTTAGGACTAGCGGGAACAGATACGCAGTATTTT.

This clone was detected a few times. The V and J genes are TRBV19 and TRBJ2-1; 13 nucleotides match TRBD2. Losses at the gene ends were 5 bases for V and 7 bases for J; bases not matched to a gene: 8. The germline gives CDR1 LNHDA, CDR2 SQIVND (reference sequence). The CDR3 spans 16 residues. In DNA form, the CDR3 reads TGTGCCAGTAGTTCAGGACTAGCGGGAGCAGGTAATGAGCAGTTCTTC. Encoded protein: CASSSGLAGAGNEQFF.

The chain has TRBV27 and TRBJ1-2; D is perhaps TRBD1 (6 bases). Germline V gene data show CDR1 as MNHEY and CDR2 as SMNVEV (reference sequence). The CDR3 extends over 15 amino acids. With 3 bases removed from V and 4 bases from J, the gap between germline ends came to 15 bases. The CDR3 coding sequence is TGTGCCAGCAGTTTGGGGGGGCAGCCTCCCTATGGCTACACCTTC. Translating gives CASSLGGQPPYGYTF.